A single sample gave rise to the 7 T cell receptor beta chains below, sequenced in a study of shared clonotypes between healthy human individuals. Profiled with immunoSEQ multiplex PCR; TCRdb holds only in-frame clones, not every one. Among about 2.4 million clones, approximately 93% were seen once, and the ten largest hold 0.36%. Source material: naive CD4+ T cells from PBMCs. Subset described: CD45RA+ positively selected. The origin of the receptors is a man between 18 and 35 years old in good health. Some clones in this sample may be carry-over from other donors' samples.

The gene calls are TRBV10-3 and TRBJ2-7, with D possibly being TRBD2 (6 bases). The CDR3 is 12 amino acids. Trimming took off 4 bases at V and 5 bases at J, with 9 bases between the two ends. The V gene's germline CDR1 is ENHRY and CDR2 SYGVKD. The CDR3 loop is CAISGGLDEQYF. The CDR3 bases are TGTGCCATCAGTGGGGGACTGGACGAGCAGTACTTC.

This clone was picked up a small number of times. CDR3 region: CASSGRLAPSYNEQFF. Here the CDR3 DNA reads TGTGCCAGCAGTGGGAGACTAGCGCCTTCCTACAATGAGCAGTTCTTC. The V and J genes are TRBV6-1 and TRBJ2-1; 8 bases fit TRBD2. Trimming at V came to 4 bases and at J to 1 base, leaving 6 bases not matched to a gene. CDR1 MNHNS and CDR2 SASEGT come from the germline V gene. The CDR3 covers 16 residues.

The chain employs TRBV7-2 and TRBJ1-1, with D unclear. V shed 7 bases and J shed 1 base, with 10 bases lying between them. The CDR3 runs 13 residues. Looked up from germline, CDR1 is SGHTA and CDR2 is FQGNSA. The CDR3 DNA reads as TGTGCCAGCACCCCCCTGGAGAACACTGAAGCTTTCTTT. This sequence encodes CASTPLENTEAFF.

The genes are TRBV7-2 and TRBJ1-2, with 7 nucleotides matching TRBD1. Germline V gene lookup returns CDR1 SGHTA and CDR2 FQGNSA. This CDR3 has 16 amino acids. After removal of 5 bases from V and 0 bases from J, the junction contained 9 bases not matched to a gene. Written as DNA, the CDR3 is TGTGCCAGCAGCCTTAGTGGGACAGTAGCTAACTATGGCTACACCTTC. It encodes CASSLSGTVANYGYTF.

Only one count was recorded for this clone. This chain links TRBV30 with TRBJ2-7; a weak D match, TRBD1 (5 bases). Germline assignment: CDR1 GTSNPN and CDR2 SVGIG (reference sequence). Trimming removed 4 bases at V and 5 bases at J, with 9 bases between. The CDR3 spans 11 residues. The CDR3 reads CAWTGPHEQYF. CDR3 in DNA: TGTGCCTGGACAGGGCCACACGAGCAGTACTTC.

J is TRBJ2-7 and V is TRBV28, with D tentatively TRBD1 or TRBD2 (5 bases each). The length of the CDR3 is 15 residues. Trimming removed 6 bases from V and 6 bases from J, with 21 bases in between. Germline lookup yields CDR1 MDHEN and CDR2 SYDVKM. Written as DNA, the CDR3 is TGTGCCAGCAGCTCCCTAGGGACCTCGGCGGTCGAGCAGTACTTC. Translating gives CASSSLGTSAVEQYF.

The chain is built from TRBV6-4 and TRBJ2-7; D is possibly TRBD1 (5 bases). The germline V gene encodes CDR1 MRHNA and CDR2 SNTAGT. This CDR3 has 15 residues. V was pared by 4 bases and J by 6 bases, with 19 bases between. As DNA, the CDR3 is TGTGCCAGCAGTGTACTGTTTGGGGCGCTTTCCGAGCAGTACTTC. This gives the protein CASSVLFGALSEQYF.